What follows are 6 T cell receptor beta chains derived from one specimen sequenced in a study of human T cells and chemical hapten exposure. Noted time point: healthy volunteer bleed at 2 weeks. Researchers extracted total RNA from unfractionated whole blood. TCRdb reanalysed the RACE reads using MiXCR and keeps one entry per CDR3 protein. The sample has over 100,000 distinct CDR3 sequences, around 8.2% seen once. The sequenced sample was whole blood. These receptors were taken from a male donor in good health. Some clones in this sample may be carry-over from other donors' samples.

CDR3 DNA sequence: TGTGCCAGCAGCCAAGAAGAAGGCTTGGCGGGAGTGTACGAGCAGTACTTC. It is translated as CASSQEEGLAGVYEQYF. The chain employs TRBV4-2 and TRBJ2-7; 7 nucleotides align to TRBD2. Per the germline V gene, CDR1 is LGHNA and CDR2 is YNFKEQ. The CDR3 extends over 17 amino acids. The V gene end was trimmed by 0 bases and the J gene end by 4 bases; junction bases not matched to a gene: 12.

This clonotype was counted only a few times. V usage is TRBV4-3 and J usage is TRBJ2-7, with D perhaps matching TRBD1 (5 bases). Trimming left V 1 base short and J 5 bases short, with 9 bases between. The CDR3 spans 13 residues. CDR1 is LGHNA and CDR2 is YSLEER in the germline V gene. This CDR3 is CASSQGRANEQYF. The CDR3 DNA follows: TGCGCCAGCAGCCAAGGCAGGGCGAACGAGCAGTACTTC.

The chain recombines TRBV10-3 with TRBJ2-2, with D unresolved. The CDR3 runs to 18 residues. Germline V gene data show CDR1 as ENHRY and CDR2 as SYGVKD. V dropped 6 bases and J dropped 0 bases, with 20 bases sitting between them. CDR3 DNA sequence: TGTGCCATCAGGGTAGGACGGCCCGATATTTCGAACACCGGGGAGCTGTTTTTT. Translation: CAIRVGRPDISNTGELFF.

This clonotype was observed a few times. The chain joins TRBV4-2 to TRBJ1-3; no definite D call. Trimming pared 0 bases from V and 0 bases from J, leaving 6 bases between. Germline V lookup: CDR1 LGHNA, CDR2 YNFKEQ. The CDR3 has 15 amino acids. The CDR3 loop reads CASSQDKISGNTIYF. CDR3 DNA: TGTGCCAGCAGCCAAGACAAGATCTCTGGAAACACCATATATTTT.

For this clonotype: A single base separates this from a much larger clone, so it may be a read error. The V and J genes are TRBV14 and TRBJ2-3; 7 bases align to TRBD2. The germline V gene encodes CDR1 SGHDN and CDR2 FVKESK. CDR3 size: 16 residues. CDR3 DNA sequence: TGTGCCAGCACCCAAGTGGAGCGGGGTGGCACAGATACGCAGTATTTT. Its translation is CASTQVERGGTDTQYF.

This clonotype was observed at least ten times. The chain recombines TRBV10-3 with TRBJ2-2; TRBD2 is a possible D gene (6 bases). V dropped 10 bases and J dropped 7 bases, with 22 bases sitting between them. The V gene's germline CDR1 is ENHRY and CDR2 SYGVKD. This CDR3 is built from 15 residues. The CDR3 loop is CATRGGGGTNGELFF. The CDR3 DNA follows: TGTGCCACCAGAGGCGGTGGCGGGACGAACGGGGAGCTGTTTTTT.